The sequence of this T cell receptor beta chain was determined in a study of regulatory T cells in long-lasting Graves disease. Sample time point: newly diagnosed GD, antithyroid drugs for less than 3 months. The TCR library was made from RNA that had been extracted from PBMCs in TRIzol. V shed 5 bases and J 4 bases; nucleotides not matched to a gene: 7. CDR1 and CDR2 (germline): SGHAT, FQNNGV. The CDR3 has 15 residues. Building of the TCR beta libraries involved iRepertoire HTBI primers and Arm-PCR of CDR3 regions. TCRdb passed the multiplex PCR reads through MiXCR, listing each CDR3 protein once. The table lists some 240,000 distinct CDR3 sequences, around a fifth of them singletons. This sample also belongs to another study, concerning T cells in Graves' hyperthyroidism and ophthalmopathy.

The receptor's source is a woman in her 30s with Graves disease. This rearrangement joins TRBV11-2 to TRBJ2-3, with TRBD2 matching over 9 bases. Sequenced here: peripheral blood mononuclear cells (PBMCs), sampled at new diagnosis, from a patient treated with antithyroid drugs. The CDR3 is CASSPRREGSDTQYF. The CDR3 nucleotides read TGTGCCAGCAGCCCCCGGCGGGAGGGCTCAGATACGCAGTATTTT.